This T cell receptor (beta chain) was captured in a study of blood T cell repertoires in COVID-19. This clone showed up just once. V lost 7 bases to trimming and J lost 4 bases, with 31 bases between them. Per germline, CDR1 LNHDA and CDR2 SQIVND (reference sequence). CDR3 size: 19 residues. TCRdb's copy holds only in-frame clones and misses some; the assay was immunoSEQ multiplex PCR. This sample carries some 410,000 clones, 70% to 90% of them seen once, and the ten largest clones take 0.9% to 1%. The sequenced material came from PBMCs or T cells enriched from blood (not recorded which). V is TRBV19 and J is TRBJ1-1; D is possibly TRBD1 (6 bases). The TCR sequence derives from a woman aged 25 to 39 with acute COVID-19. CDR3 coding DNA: TGTGCCAGTACCTCTGACCGAGGGGGTGCGGGTCGGTCCAGCACTGAAGCTTTCTTT. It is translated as CASTSDRGGAGRSSTEAFF.